Below, 7 T cell receptor beta chains from the same sample are listed, as sequenced in a study of blood T cell repertoires in COVID-19. Measured with immunoSEQ multiplex PCR; TCRdb has only the in-frame clones, and not every one. The table has 80,000 to 130,000 clones, approximately 86% seen once. The sequencing sample was made of PBMCs or T cells enriched from blood (not recorded which). Receptors were obtained from a woman aged 50 to 60 who had recovered from COVID-19.

The chain links TRBV24-1 to TRBJ2-2, with D possibly being TRBD2 (5 bases). This CDR3 comprises 14 residues. The V end was cut by 6 bases, the J end by 0 bases, with 7 bases between. Germline assignment: CDR1 KGHDR and CDR2 SFDVKD. The CDR3 reads CATSRGTNTGELFF. CDR3 coding DNA: TGTGCCACCAGTCGGGGAACGAACACCGGGGAGCTGTTTTTT.

V is TRBV3-1 (or the pseudogene TRBV3-2) and J is TRBJ2-7; D uncertain. The V end lost 2 bases, the J end lost 1 base, and 6 bases lay between the germline ends. The CDR3 is 13 residues long. Germline V gene data show CDR1 as LGHDT and CDR2 as YNNKEL (reference sequence). The CDR3 reads CASSQHGSYEQYF. The CDR3 coding sequence is TGTGCCAGCAGCCAACACGGGTCCTACGAGCAGTACTTC.

The gene calls are TRBV9 and TRBJ1-1; TRBD1 is a possible D gene (5 bases). Germline V gene lookup returns CDR1 SGDLS and CDR2 YYNGEE. The CDR3 has 13 residues. Trimming took 2 bases from V and 6 from J, leaving 11 bases between them. DNA for the CDR3: TGTGCCAGCAGCGTTCAGGGTGTGGCTGAAGCTTTCTTT. This translates into CASSVQGVAEAFF.

This chain links TRBV6-2 or TRBV6-3 with TRBJ1-2; 8 bases match TRBD1. The CDR3 runs 13 residues. The germline V gene encodes CDR1 MNHEY and CDR2 SVGEGT. After removal of 4 bases from V and 6 bases from J, the junction contained 4 bases not matched to a gene. CDR3 residues: CASSLSGGNGYTF. The CDR3 DNA follows: TGTGCCAGCAGTTTATCAGGGGGCAATGGCTACACCTTC.

The rearrangement links TRBV27 to TRBJ1-6, with TRBD1 identical over 9 bases. The CDR3 runs to 15 residues. Germline V gene lookup returns CDR1 MNHEY and CDR2 SMNVEV (reference sequence). V was clipped by 2 bases and J by 6 bases; unmatched bases: 2. Here the CDR3 DNA reads TGTGCCAGCAGTTTAATGGGACAGGGTAATTCACCCCTCCACTTT. This sequence encodes CASSLMGQGNSPLHF.

This rearrangement joins TRBV28 to TRBJ2-7; 7 bases line up with TRBD1. Unmatched junction bases numbered 8, after V lost 4 bases and J lost 2 bases. Germline loops: CDR1 MDHEN, CDR2 SYDVKM. The CDR3 runs 15 residues. As DNA, the CDR3 is TGTGCCAGCAGTTCTTACAGGGGAATTGCCTACGAGCAGTACTTC. This sequence encodes CASSSYRGIAYEQYF.

This rearrangement joins TRBV11-2 to TRBJ1-1; D ambiguous. V was shortened by 3 bases and J by 4 bases, with 6 bases between the two germline ends. The CDR3 has 12 amino acids. Germline assignment: CDR1 SGHAT and CDR2 FQNNGV. The CDR3 reads CASSFTSTEAFF. The CDR3 nucleotides are TGTGCCAGCAGCTTCACAAGCACTGAAGCTTTCTTT. Complete variable domain (other parts from reference TRBV11-2 and TRBJ1-1): EAGVAQSPRYKIIEKRQSVAFWCNPISGHATLYWYQQILGQGPKLLIQFQNNGVVDDSQLPKDRFSAERLKGVDSTLKIQPAKLEDSAVYLCASSFTSTEAFFGQGTRLTVV.